A few counts support the clone carrying this TCR beta chain. The sample comes from a study of control samples from healthy donors and cancer patients. The method was immunoSEQ multiplex PCR; TCRdb's version includes in-frame clones alone and lacks a portion of them. The sample consists of around 100,000 clones, roughly nine tenths of them appearing once. Trimming cost V 2 bases and J 7 bases, with 12 bases left between them. CDR1 and CDR2 from the germline V gene are MNHEY and SVGAGI. The CDR3 contains 15 residues. This clonotype was obtained from a woman between 18 and 29 years old in good health. The chain joins TRBV6-5 to TRBJ1-6; the D gene is possibly TRBD1 (6 bases). Sequenced: blood. The CDR3 loop is CASSYTRQANSPLHF. DNA of the CDR3: TGTGCCAGCAGTTACACACGACAGGCCAATTCACCCCTCCACTTT.